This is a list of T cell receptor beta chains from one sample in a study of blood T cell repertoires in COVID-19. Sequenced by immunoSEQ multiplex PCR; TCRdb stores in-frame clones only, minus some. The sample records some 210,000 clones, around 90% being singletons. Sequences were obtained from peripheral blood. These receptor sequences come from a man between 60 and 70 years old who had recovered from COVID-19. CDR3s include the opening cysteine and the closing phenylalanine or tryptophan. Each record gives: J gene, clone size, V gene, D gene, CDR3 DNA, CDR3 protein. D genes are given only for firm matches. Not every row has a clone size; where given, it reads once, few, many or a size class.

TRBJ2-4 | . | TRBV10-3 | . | TGTGCCATCAGTGAAGACCACGCGGGGGCCAAAAACATTCAGTACTTC | CAISEDHAGAKNIQYF
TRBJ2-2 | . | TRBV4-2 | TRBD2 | TGTGCCAGCAGCCGAAGGGGTAGCGGGGGTACCGGGGAGCTGTTTTTT | CASSRRGSGGTGELFF
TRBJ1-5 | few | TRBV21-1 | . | TGTGCCAGCAGCTTCCGCTGGGGGGGTAAGCAGCCCCAGCATTTT | CASSFRWGGKQPQHF
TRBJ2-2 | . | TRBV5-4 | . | TGTGCCAGCAGCTCTCGCGTCGGGGCGAACACCGGGGAGCTGTTTTTT | CASSSRVGANTGELFF
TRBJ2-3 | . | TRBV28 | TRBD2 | TGTGCCAGCAGCCCAGCGGGAGGTTTCACAGATACGCAGTATTTT | CASSPAGGFTDTQYF
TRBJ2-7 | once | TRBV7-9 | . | TGTGCCAGCCGAGGGGGAGGGACCTACGAGCAGTACTTC | CASRGGGTYEQYF
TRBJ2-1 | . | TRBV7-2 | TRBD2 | TGTGCCAGCAGCTTCCGCTTCGGGACTAGCGATTACAATGAGCAGTTCTTC | CASSFRFGTSDYNEQFF
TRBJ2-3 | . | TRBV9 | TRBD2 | TGTGCCAGCAGCGTAGAGTTTAGGGAGGGAGATACGCAGTATTTT | CASSVEFREGDTQYF
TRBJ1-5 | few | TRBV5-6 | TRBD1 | TGTGCCAGCAGCTTGACAGGGGAGTTTTTTCAGCCCCAGCATTTT | CASSLTGEFFQPQHF
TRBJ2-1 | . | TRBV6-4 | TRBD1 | TGTGCCAGCAGCAATGACAGGGCCTCTTGGAATGAGCAGTTCTTC | CASSNDRASWNEQFF
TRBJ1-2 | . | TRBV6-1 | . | TGTGCCAGCAGTGAGACGGAGCGGGGTGGCTACACCTTC | CASSETERGGYTF
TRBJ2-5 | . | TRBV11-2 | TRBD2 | TGTGCCAGCAGCTCCGGACTAGCTCGGGAGACCCAGTACTTC | CASSSGLARETQYF
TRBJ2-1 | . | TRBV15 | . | TGTGCCACCAGCAGAGATCCGAGATCGGAGCAGTTCTTC | CATSRDPRSEQFF
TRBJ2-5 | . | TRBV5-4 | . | TGTGCCAGCAAGGAGCGGTCCCAAGAGACCCAGTACTTC | CASKERSQETQYF
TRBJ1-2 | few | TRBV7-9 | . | TGTGCCAGCAGCTTAGTTAGCCATGGCTACACCTTC | CASSLVSHGYTF
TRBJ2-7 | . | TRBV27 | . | TGTGCCAGCAGATACAGGCCTGGGTACGAGCAGTACTTC | CASRYRPGYEQYF
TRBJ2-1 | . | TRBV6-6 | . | TGTGCCAGCAGTTACTCGTTCGGGGTTGGGCAGTTCTTC | CASSYSFGVGQFF
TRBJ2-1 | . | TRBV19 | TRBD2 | TGTGCCAGTAGTAGAGCGGGGGGTTCTAAGTTCTTC | CASSRAGGSKFF
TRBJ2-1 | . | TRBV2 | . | TGTGCCAGCAAAGTAGCGTACTCCTACAATGAGCAGTTCTTC | CASKVAYSYNEQFF
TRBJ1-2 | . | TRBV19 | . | TGTGCCAGTAGTATAGGTTCGACTTCCTGGGACTATGGCTACACCTTC | CASSIGSTSWDYGYTF
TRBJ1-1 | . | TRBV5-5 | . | TGTGCCAGCAGCTTCCGTTATCAGGCGCCGAACACTGAAGCTTTCTTT | CASSFRYQAPNTEAFF
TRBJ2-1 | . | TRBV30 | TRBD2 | TGTGCCTGGAGTGTACCGGGGACTAGCGGACCAAGGAATGAGCAGTTCTTC | CAWSVPGTSGPRNEQFF
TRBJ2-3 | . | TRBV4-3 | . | TGCGCCAGCAGCCAAGATGGTCGGGGGGATACGCAGTATTTT | CASSQDGRGDTQYF
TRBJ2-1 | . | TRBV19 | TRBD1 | TGTGCCAGTAGTATAACAGGGGGCTACAATGAGCAGTTCTTC | CASSITGGYNEQFF